A single sample gave rise to the 30 T cell receptor beta chains below, sequenced in a study of cytomegalovirus exposure and HLA in healthy donors. The PCR used 60 Vbeta and 13 Jbeta primers. Profiled with immunoSEQ multiplex PCR; TCRdb holds only in-frame clones, not every one. Of under 100,000 clones listed, about 76% are singletons. The sequencing sample was made of PBMCs. The source of these receptors is a human donor in good health.

J is TRBJ1-6 and V is TRBV19; D remains ambiguous. Trimming shortened V by 3 bases and J by 8 bases, and 8 bases separated the two germline ends. The germline CDR1 and CDR2 sequences are LNHDA and SQIVND (reference sequence). The CDR3 is made up of 13 amino acids. This CDR3 reads CASSIDGDSPLHF. In nucleotides, the CDR3 is TGTGCCAGTAGTATCGACGGGGATTCACCCCTCCACTTT.

The rearrangement links TRBV9 to TRBJ2-2; possible D gene TRBD1, 6 bases. Germline CDR1 is SGDLS and CDR2 is YYNGEE. This CDR3 is 15 amino acids long. Trimming removed 0 bases at V and 5 bases at J, with 11 bases between. CDR3 nucleotide sequence: TGTGCCAGCAGCGTAGAATTCAGGGGAACCGGGGAGCTGTTTTTT. This translates into CASSVEFRGTGELFF.

CDR3 bases: TGTGCCAGCAGTGCGGCCAGCTACGGGAATGAGCAGTTCTTC. It codes for CASSAASYGNEQFF. The chain joins TRBV6-1 to TRBJ2-1; D is uncertain. Trimming pared 4 bases from V and 7 bases from J, leaving 14 bases between. CDR1 MNHNS and CDR2 SASEGT come from the germline V gene. The CDR3 has 14 residues.

This chain joins TRBV4-3 and TRBJ2-3, with D possibly TRBD1 on 6 matching bases. The germline CDR1 and CDR2 sequences are LGHNA and YSLEER. The V end was cut by 3 bases, the J end by 6 bases, with 16 bases between. The CDR3 is 15 amino acids. CDR3 region: CASSHLRGGRDTQYF. In DNA, the CDR3 is TGCGCCAGCAGCCACCTCAGGGGTGGTCGGGATACGCAGTATTTT.

The rearrangement links TRBV7-9 to TRBJ2-2; D is uncertain. V lost 4 bases and J lost 0, with 12 bases in between. Germline V gives CDR1 SEHNR, CDR2 FQNEAQ (reference sequence). The length of the CDR3 is 16 residues. In DNA form, the CDR3 reads TGTGCCAGCAGCTCCGAGACTCGCGCGAACACCGGGGAGCTGTTTTTT. It yields the protein CASSSETRANTGELFF. The variable domain in full, completed from reference TRBV7-9 and TRBJ2-2, reads DTGVSQNPRHKITKRGQNVTFRCDPISEHNRLYWYRQTLGQGPEFLTYFQNEAQLEKSRLLSDRFSAERPKGSFSTLEIQRTEQGDSAMYLCASSSETRANTGELFFGEGSRLTVL.

J is TRBJ2-7 and V is TRBV19; the D is unclear. The ends were cut back, 2 bases at V and 2 bases at J, with 7 bases in the middle. This CDR3 has 13 residues. Germline V gene data show CDR1 as LNHDA and CDR2 as SQIVND (reference sequence). The CDR3 region is CASSIQITYEQYF. CDR3 coding DNA: TGTGCCAGTAGTATACAGATAACCTACGAGCAGTACTTC.

The genes are TRBV6-1 and TRBJ1-2; TRBD1 aligns across 10 bases. CDR1 and CDR2 from the germline V gene are MNHNS and SASEGT. The V segment lost 7 bases and the J segment 8 bases; nucleotides outside the gene matches: 4. This CDR3 has 12 residues. CDR3 coding DNA: TGTGCCAGCACCTCGACAGGGGGCGGCTACACCTTC. Protein product: CASTSTGGGYTF.

V is TRBV2 and J is TRBJ1-5; no firm D call. The CDR3 sequence is 14 residues long. Per germline, CDR1 SNHLY and CDR2 FYNNEI. The V end lost 7 bases, the J end lost 0 bases, and 10 bases lay between the germline ends. As DNA, the CDR3 is TGTGCCAGCACCGGTGGTTATAGCAATCAGCCCCAGCATTTT. It encodes CASTGGYSNQPQHF. The full variable domain, completed using reference TRBV2 and TRBJ1-5, is EPEVTQTPSHQVTQMGQEVILRCVPISNHLYFYWYRQILGQKVEFLVSFYNNEISEKSEIFDDQFSVERPDGSNFTLKIRSTKLEDSAMYFCASTGGYSNQPQHFGDGTRLSIL.

This clone has a handful of counts. The chain has TRBV4-1 and TRBJ1-5; weak D call: TRBD1 (5 bases). Per germline, CDR1 MGHRA and CDR2 YSYEKL. The ends were cut back, 0 bases at V and 0 bases at J, with 6 bases in the middle. CDR3 length: 15 amino acids. The DNA of the CDR3 is TGCGCCAGCAGCCAAGAGGACAATAGCAATCAGCCCCAGCATTTT. This translates into CASSQEDNSNQPQHF.

This clone was recorded only once. The J gene is TRBJ1-2, the V gene TRBV19; TRBD1 might be the D (6 bases). Germline CDR1 is LNHDA and CDR2 is SQIVND (reference sequence). There are 12 residues in the CDR3. V lost 5 bases, J lost 2 bases, and 6 bases lay in between. The CDR3 sequence: CASSGQNYGYTF. In DNA, the CDR3 is TGTGCCAGTAGTGGACAGAACTATGGCTACACCTTC.

This clone is a singleton in its sample. V gene TRBV5-1 combines with J gene TRBJ1-1, with D unresolved. The CDR3 is made up of 15 amino acids. The V end was cut by 1 base, the J end by 0 bases, with 10 bases between. Germline CDR1 reads SGHRS; CDR2 reads YFSETQ. The CDR3 DNA follows: TGCGCCAGCAGCTTGCAGGTCGGGATGAACACTGAAGCTTTCTTT. It is translated as CASSLQVGMNTEAFF.

The rearrangement links TRBV6-6 to TRBJ2-7; 8 bases map to TRBD1. The CDR3 covers 12 residues. CDR1 is MNHNY and CDR2 is SVGAGI in the germline V gene (reference sequence). After removal of 6 bases from V and 3 bases from J, the junction contained 1 base not matched to a gene. CDR3 amino acids: CASSTGGYEQYF. In nucleotides, the CDR3 is TGTGCCAGCAGCACAGGGGGCTACGAGCAGTACTTC.

The gene calls are TRBV27 and TRBJ2-1; 14 nucleotides align to TRBD2. The CDR3 covers 16 residues. J gave up 4 bases and V 5 bases, and 4 bases lay outside the gene matches. From germline, CDR1 is MNHEY and CDR2 SMNVEV (reference sequence). The CDR3 loop reads CASSPGTSGRYNEQFF. CDR3 coding DNA: TGTGCCAGCAGTCCCGGGACTAGCGGGAGATACAATGAGCAGTTCTTC.

The CDR3 DNA reads as TGTGCCAGCAGTTTGTACCGAGCTAACTATGGCTACACCTTC. This encodes CASSLYRANYGYTF. This chain connects TRBV27 to TRBJ1-2; D call uncertain. Trimming left V 3 bases short and J 0 bases short, with 8 bases between. The CDR3 length is 14 residues. Per germline, CDR1 MNHEY and CDR2 SMNVEV (reference sequence).

This clone has more than one count but fewer than ten. The chain recombines TRBV6-5 with TRBJ1-1; 7 nucleotides line up with TRBD1. J gave up 4 bases and V 9 bases, and 8 bases lay outside the gene matches. Germline assignment: CDR1 MNHEY and CDR2 SVGAGI. The CDR3 has 13 amino acids. CDR3: CASCDRVGTEAFF. In DNA form, the CDR3 reads TGTGCCAGTTGTGACAGGGTTGGCACTGAAGCTTTCTTT.

The table lists this clone with a count of one. The rearrangement links TRBV15 to TRBJ2-3; TRBD2 matches 8 bases. The CDR3 contains 16 residues. Trimming at V came to 0 bases and at J to 4 bases, leaving 6 bases not matched to a gene. Germline V gene data show CDR1 as LNHNV and CDR2 as YYDKDF (reference sequence). The DNA for the CDR3 is TGTGCCACCAGCAGAGATGGTTCTAGCGGGTCAGATACGCAGTATTTT. It translates to CATSRDGSSGSDTQYF. Looking up the rest from reference TRBV15 and TRBJ2-3 gives the full variable domain: DAMVIQNPRYQVTQFGKPVTLSCSQTLNHNVMYWYQQKSSQAPKLLFHYYDKDFNNEADTPDNFQSRRPNTSFCFLDIRSPGLGDTAMYLCATSRDGSSGSDTQYFGPGTRLTVL.

The chain is built from TRBV9 and TRBJ2-7; 7 bases match TRBD2. The CDR3 is 13 amino acids. Trimming removed 4 bases from V and 6 bases from J; junction bases left unmatched: 7. Per the germline V gene, CDR1 is SGDLS and CDR2 is YYNGEE. CDR3 coding DNA: TGTGCCAGCAGCCCCCGACTAGCCGGCGAGCAGTACTTC. This translates into CASSPRLAGEQYF.

V usage is TRBV10-3 and J usage is TRBJ2-7; 7 bases agree with TRBD2. Germline V gene sequence: CDR1 ENHRY, CDR2 SYGVKD. This CDR3 is 15 amino acids long. Unmatched junction bases numbered 5, after V lost 0 bases and J lost 3 bases. For the CDR3, the DNA is TGTGCCATCAGTGAGTCGTTGGGGGACTACTACGAGCAGTACTTC. This sequence encodes CAISESLGDYYEQYF.

The chain links TRBV2 to TRBJ1-3, with 8 bases fitting TRBD1. This CDR3 comprises 16 residues. Germline lookup yields CDR1 SNHLY and CDR2 FYNNEI. J was trimmed by 0 bases and V by 4 bases; bases with no gene match: 5. Here the CDR3 DNA reads TGTGCCAGCAGTGCGGGACAGGCAAGCTCTGGAAACACCATATATTTT. It encodes CASSAGQASSGNTIYF.

J is TRBJ2-7 and V is TRBV11-1, with D perhaps matching TRBD2 (5 bases). This CDR3 has 12 residues. V was pared by 2 bases and J by 5 bases, with 7 bases between. Germline CDR1 SGHAT, CDR2 FQDESV (reference sequence). The CDR3 region is CASSLSLDEQYF. The CDR3 coding sequence is TGTGCCAGCAGCTTATCACTAGACGAGCAGTACTTC.

This chain uses TRBV6-6 with TRBJ1-1; 9 nucleotides align to TRBD1. The CDR3 sequence is 13 residues long. Trimming removed 4 bases from V and 7 bases from J; junction bases left unmatched: 4. Looked up from germline, CDR1 is MNHNY and CDR2 is SVGAGI (reference sequence). The CDR3 DNA is TGTGCCAGCAGTTTCACAGGGGGCTATGAAGCTTTCTTT. Its translation: CASSFTGGYEAFF.

This clone was seen only a few times. The chain joins TRBV19 to TRBJ2-2; the match to TRBD1 covers 7 bases. CDR1 is LNHDA and CDR2 is SQIVND in the germline V gene (reference sequence). J lost 5 bases, V lost 7 bases, and 13 bases had no gene match. CDR3 size: 16 residues. This CDR3 is CASTQRDSVMTGELFF. In DNA, the CDR3 is TGTGCCAGTACCCAAAGGGACAGCGTTATGACCGGGGAGCTGTTTTTT.

This clone appeared a single time. The CDR3 sequence is CASTSGVGTEAFF. In DNA form, the CDR3 reads TGTGCCAGCACTTCAGGGGTCGGCACTGAAGCTTTCTTT. The genes are TRBV6-1 and TRBJ1-1; TRBD1 might be the D (6 bases). The CDR3 loop spans 13 amino acids. Looked up from germline, CDR1 is MNHNS and CDR2 is SASEGT. The germline V and J ends were trimmed by 7 bases and 4 bases, with 13 bases remaining between them.

The chain employs TRBV19 and TRBJ1-5; unclear D gene. This CDR3 region has 16 residues. Germline V CDR1 and CDR2: LNHDA, SQIVND (reference sequence). The V gene lost 7 bases and the J gene lost 2 bases, with 18 bases spanning the gap. For the CDR3, the DNA is TGTGCCAGTATGCCTCAGACCTCTAGCGGCAATCAGCCCCAGCATTTT. Amino acids: CASMPQTSSGNQPQHF.

This clone has a handful of counts. The chain has TRBV5-6 and TRBJ2-7; 7 bases map to TRBD1. The CDR3 covers 15 residues. Germline CDR1 reads SGHDT; CDR2 reads YYEEEE. V lost 2 bases and J lost 5; bases outside the gene matches: 10. The CDR3 nucleotides are TGTGCCAGCAGCTTAGCTGACAGGGTTGTTAACGAGCAGTACTTC. The encoded protein is CASSLADRVVNEQYF. Variable domain in full (rest from reference TRBV5-6 and TRBJ2-7): DAGVTQSPTHLIKTRGQQVTLRCSPKSGHDTVSWYQQALGQGPQFIFQYYEEEERQRGNFPDRFSGHQFPNYSSELNVNALLLGDSALYLCASSLADRVVNEQYFGPGTRLTVT.

The chain links TRBV19 to TRBJ2-2, with 10 bases matching TRBD2. J gave up 6 bases and V 6 bases, and 10 bases lay outside the gene matches. The CDR3 has 16 amino acids. Looked up from germline, CDR1 is LNHDA and CDR2 is SQIVND (reference sequence). The CDR3 sequence: CASRPSAGGLAGELFF. CDR3 DNA: TGTGCCAGTAGACCTTCAGCGGGGGGGCTGGCCGGGGAGCTGTTTTTT.

The gene calls are TRBV2 and TRBJ1-1; the D gene is possibly TRBD1 (5 bases). Trimming took 6 bases from V and 3 from J, leaving 14 bases between them. The CDR3 spans 14 residues. Germline CDR1 and CDR2: SNHLY and FYNNEI. In DNA form, the CDR3 reads TGTGCCAGCAGAGCCCAGGGCAAGGACACTGAAGCTTTCTTT. Its protein is CASRAQGKDTEAFF.

This sequence joins TRBV2 and TRBJ2-7; 9 bases map to TRBD1. Losses at the gene ends were 1 base for V and 7 bases for J; bases not matched to a gene: 5. This CDR3 has 14 amino acids. Germline V gives CDR1 SNHLY, CDR2 FYNNEI. CDR3: CASSEDRGLEEQYF. The CDR3 DNA reads TGTGCCAGCAGTGAAGACAGGGGGCTTGAAGAGCAGTACTTC. The complete variable domain, with remaining parts taken from reference TRBV2 and TRBJ2-7, reads EPEVTQTPSHQVTQMGQEVILRCVPISNHLYFYWYRQILGQKVEFLVSFYNNEISEKSEIFDDQFSVERPDGSNFTLKIRSTKLEDSAMYFCASSEDRGLEEQYFGPGTRLTVT.

CDR3: CASSPGLAGGNEQYF. The DNA for the CDR3 is TGCGCCAGCAGTCCGGGACTAGCGGGGGGTAACGAGCAGTACTTC. V gene TRBV5-1 combines with J gene TRBJ2-7; TRBD2 matches at 15 bases. CDR1 is SGHRS, CDR2 YFSETQ, per germline. With 5 bases clipped from V and 5 bases from J, the junction kept 5 bases outside the gene matches. CDR3 length equals 15 residues.

The V and J genes are TRBV15 and TRBJ2-1, with 9 bases identical to TRBD1. This CDR3 is built from 14 residues. Germline loops: CDR1 LNHNV, CDR2 YYDKDF (reference sequence). V shed 2 bases and J 13 bases; nucleotides not matched to a gene: 9. The CDR3 is CATSRNRGQGNQFF. The CDR3 DNA reads as TGTGCCACCAGCAGAAATAGGGGACAGGGCAACCAGTTCTTC.